The rows below give T cell receptor beta chains drawn from one sample of a study of T cells in Graves' hyperthyroidism and ophthalmopathy. TCRdb redid the calling of the multiplex PCR reads with MiXCR, one entry per CDR3 protein. This sample has nearly 750,000 distinct CDR3 sequences, with 35% found just once. Sample: blood. These receptors were taken from a woman aged 35 to 49 with Graves' hyperthyroidism. CDR3s include the opening cysteine and the closing phenylalanine or tryptophan. D genes are given only for firm matches. Size is stated for part of the rows, as once, few or many counts, or as a class when the clone is expanded.

TRBJ1-2 | TRBV7-2 | many | NA | CASNPQGPYGYTF | TGTGCCAGCAACCCACAGGGACCCTATGGCTACACCTTC
TRBJ1-4 | TRBV12-3/TRBV12-4 | NA | NA | CASSWTNEKLFF | TGTGCCAGCAGTTGGACTAATGAAAAACTGTTTTTT
TRBJ1-5 | TRBV30 | NA | NA | CAWDRGNQPQHF | TGTGCCTGGGACAGAGGCAATCAGCCCCAGCATTTT
TRBJ1-5 | TRBV15 | many | NA | CATSSGSQGRHQPQHF | TGTGCCACCAGCTCGGGCTCTCAGGGGCGCCATCAGCCCCAGCATTTT
TRBJ1-2 | TRBV12-3/TRBV12-4 | many | NA | CASNYKRLFDGYTF | TGTGCCAGCAATTACAAGAGGTTATTCGATGGCTACACCTTC
TRBJ2-7 | TRBV5-1 | NA | NA | CASSLVSGVGEQYF | TGCGCCAGCAGCTTGGTGTCGGGGGTCGGCGAGCAGTACTTC
TRBJ1-6 | TRBV20-1 | few | TRBD1 | CSLSGRTGNNSPLHF | TGCAGTCTCTCCGGTCGGACAGGGAACAATTCACCCCTCCACTTT
TRBJ2-2 | TRBV10-3 | NA | NA | CAISEKVDLHPGELFF | TGTGCCATCAGTGAGAAAGTGGACTTGCATCCCGGGGAGCTGTTTTTT
TRBJ2-5 | TRBV2 | NA | NA | CASGVQETQYF | TGTGCCAGTGGGGTACAAGAGACCCAGTACTTC
TRBJ1-5 | TRBV9 | many | NA | CASSPTLGGEQPQHF | TGTGCCAGCAGTCCGACGTTAGGGGGAGAACAGCCCCAGCATTTT
TRBJ1-5 | TRBV10-2 | NA | NA | CASSVASGGNQPQHF | TGCGCCAGCAGTGTCGCTTCAGGGGGCAATCAGCCCCAGCATTTT
TRBJ1-1 | TRBV12-3/TRBV12-4 | NA | NA | CASSGPGGGEAFF | TGTGCCAGCAGTGGACCCGGAGGCGGTGAAGCTTTCTTT
TRBJ1-4 | TRBV7-9 | NA | TRBD1 | CASTTGGKLFF | TGTGCCAGCACTACAGGGGGCAAACTGTTTTTT
TRBJ2-5 | TRBV20-1 | many | TRBD2 | CSARERTRSETQYF | TGCAGTGCTAGAGAGCGGACTAGATCCGAGACCCAGTACTTC
TRBJ2-7 | TRBV2 | few | NA | CATFYESSYEQYF | TGTGCCACCTTTTATGAGAGCTCCTACGAGCAGTACTTC
TRBJ2-3 | TRBV7-8 | NA | NA | CASSLLVSSTDTQYF | TGTGCCAGCAGCTTACTAGTTTCTAGCACAGATACGCAGTATTTT
TRBJ1-2 | TRBV5-5 | many | NA | CASSSRQDYGYTF | TGTGCCAGCAGCTCCCGACAGGACTATGGCTACACCTTC
TRBJ1-5 | TRBV6-1 | many | NA | CASSTTGSRQPQHF | TGTGCCAGCAGTACTACAGGGTCCCGTCAGCCCCAGCATTTT
TRBJ2-5 | TRBV20-1 | many | NA | CSARVAVRGRDERETQYF | TGCAGTGCTAGAGTGGCTGTTCGGGGGCGGGATGAGAGAGAGACCCAGTACTTC
TRBJ1-1 | TRBV11-2 | NA | NA | CASTRVIGGTTEAFF | TGTGCCAGCACTCGAGTGATCGGAGGGACCACTGAAGCTTTCTTT
TRBJ2-2 | TRBV7-2 | many | NA | CASSFGGNTGELFF | TGTGCTAGCAGCTTTGGGGGGAACACCGGGGAGCTGTTTTTT
TRBJ1-6 | TRBV11-2 | NA | TRBD1 | CASSLGDRSSPLHF | TGTGCCAGCAGCTTAGGGGACAGGTCTTCACCCCTCCACTTT
TRBJ1-2 | TRBV19 | NA | TRBD1 | CASSPPPIRQGAQGYGYTF | TGTGCCAGTAGTCCGCCCCCTATCAGACAGGGGGCGCAGGGCTATGGCTACACCTTC
TRBJ1-2 | TRBV7-8 | few | NA | CASSLLSSYGYTF | TGTGCCAGCAGTTTATTGTCGAGCTATGGCTACACCTTC
TRBJ2-7 | TRBV18 | NA | TRBD1 | CASSPTGGIYEQYF | TGTGCCAGCTCACCTACAGGGGGAATCTACGAGCAGTACTTC
TRBJ2-5 | TRBV5-4 | few | NA | CASSSRSYTETQYF | TGTGCCAGCAGCTCTAGGAGTTATACGGAGACCCAGTACTTC
TRBJ1-5 | TRBV10-3 | NA | NA | CAIQGSGGETQHF | TGTGCCATCCAGGGGTCTGGGGGGGAGACCCAGCATTTT
TRBJ1-1 | TRBV9 | many | NA | CASSVGNRENTEAFF | TGTGCCAGCAGCGTAGGAAACAGGGAGAACACTGAAGCTTTCTTT
TRBJ1-5 | TRBV28 | few | NA | CASIGQGGIQPQHF | TGTGCCAGCATTGGGCAGGGAGGGATTCAGCCCCAGCATTTT
TRBJ2-5 | TRBV7-7 | NA | NA | CASSFRPGPRDQETQYF | TGTGCCAGCAGCTTCCGGCCGGGACCTAGGGACCAAGAGACCCAGTACTTC
TRBJ1-4 | TRBV11-2 | few | NA | CASSSAISTSNEKLFF | TGTGCCAGCAGCTCTGCCATCTCCACCTCTAATGAAAAACTGTTTTTT
TRBJ1-5 | TRBV10-3 | few | TRBD1 | CASSIRDRGGWGQPQHF | TGTGCCAGCAGTATCCGGGACAGGGGCGGCTGGGGTCAGCCCCAGCATTTT
TRBJ1-6 | TRBV4-1 | few | NA | CASSQESGAHNSPLHF | TGCGCCAGCAGCCAAGAGTCAGGGGCGCATAATTCACCCCTCCACTTT
TRBJ2-7 | TRBV7-9 | many | NA | CASSQSGDSYEQYF | TGTGCCAGCAGCCAAAGCGGAGACTCCTACGAGCAGTACTTC
TRBJ1-1 | TRBV7-2 | NA | NA | CASSLEVGGGTEAFF | TGTGCCAGCAGCTTAGAAGTGGGGGGGGGCACTGAAGCTTTCTTT
TRBJ1-2 | TRBV11-3 | NA | NA | CASSFGAVSNYGYTF | TGTGCCAGCAGTTTTGGGGCGGTTTCTAACTATGGCTACACCTTC
TRBJ1-5 | TRBV7-8 | many | NA | CASSYEIPGQPQHF | TGTGCCAGCAGCTATGAAATACCAGGTCAGCCCCAGCATTTT
TRBJ2-5 | TRBV7-2 | NA | TRBD2 | CASSLAASGFQETQYF | TGTGCCAGCAGCTTAGCGGCTAGCGGGTTCCAAGAGACCCAGTACTTC
TRBJ2-2 | TRBV10-3 | many | NA | CATCRREYGELFF | TGTGCCACCTGCAGGCGGGAATACGGGGAGCTGTTTTTT
TRBJ1-1 | TRBV4-1 | few | NA | CASSMTGNLIEAFF | TGCGCCAGCAGCATGACAGGCAATCTCATTGAAGCTTTCTTT
TRBJ1-1 | TRBV18 | few | NA | CASSPLVDTEAFF | TGTGCCAGCTCACCACTTGTTGACACTGAAGCTTTCTTT
TRBJ2-5 | TRBV28 | NA | TRBD1 | CASSSPTGSGQETQYF | TGTGCCAGCAGTTCTCCGACAGGGAGTGGACAAGAGACCCAGTACTTC
TRBJ2-7 | TRBV28 | once | NA | CASSLYRASYEQYF | TGTGCCAGCAGTTTATACAGGGCCTCCTACGAGCAGTACTTC
TRBJ2-5 | TRBV7-8 | few | NA | CASSPLGLATETQYF | TGTGCCAGCAGCCCCCTCGGCCTAGCGACGGAGACCCAGTACTTC
TRBJ2-7 | TRBV6-5 | NA | TRBD2 | CASSLGLAGSEEQYF | TGTGCCAGCAGTTTGGGGCTAGCGGGGAGTGAAGAGCAGTACTTC
TRBJ1-6 | TRBV28 | NA | TRBD1 | CASSSRDRGNSPLHF | TGTGCCAGCAGTTCCCGGGACAGGGGTAATTCACCCCTCCACTTT
TRBJ1-3 | TRBV7-2 | few | TRBD1 | CASSLGSLTGRWRNTIYF | TGTGCCAGCAGCTTAGGTAGTCTGACAGGGCGATGGAGAAACACCATATATTTT
TRBJ1-1 | TRBV10-3 | NA | NA | CAISDRDRMNTEAFF | TGTGCCATCAGTGACCGGGACCGTATGAACACTGAAGCTTTCTTT
TRBJ1-1 | TRBV4-3 | NA | NA | CASSQDGKTPMNTEAFF | TGCGCCAGCAGCCAAGATGGGAAGACTCCGATGAACACTGAAGCTTTCTTT
TRBJ1-4 | TRBV12-3/TRBV12-4 | few | TRBD1 | CASSSRRGLGEKLFF | TGTGCCAGCAGTTCCCGCAGGGGGCTGGGAGAAAAACTGTTTTTT